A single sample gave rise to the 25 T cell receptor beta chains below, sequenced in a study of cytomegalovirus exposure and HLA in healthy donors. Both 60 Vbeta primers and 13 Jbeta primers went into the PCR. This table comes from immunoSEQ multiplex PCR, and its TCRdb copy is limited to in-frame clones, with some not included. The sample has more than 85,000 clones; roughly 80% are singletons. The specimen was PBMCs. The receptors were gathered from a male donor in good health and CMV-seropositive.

The CDR3 coding sequence is TGTGCCAGCAGTTCAGGGGGAAGAGAGACCCAGTACTTC. Translating gives CASSSGGRETQYF. J is TRBJ2-5 and V is TRBV6-5; 7 nucleotides agree with TRBD1. CDR1 MNHEY and CDR2 SVGAGI come from the germline V gene. Trimming at V came to 4 bases and at J to 4 bases, leaving 3 bases not matched to a gene. This CDR3 spans 13 amino acids.

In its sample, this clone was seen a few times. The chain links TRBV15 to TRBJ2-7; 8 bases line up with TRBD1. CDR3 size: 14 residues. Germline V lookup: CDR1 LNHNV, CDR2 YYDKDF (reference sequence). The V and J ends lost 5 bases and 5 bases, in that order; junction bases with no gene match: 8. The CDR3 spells CATSSQDRVHEQYF. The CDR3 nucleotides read TGTGCCACCAGCTCACAGGACAGGGTCCACGAGCAGTACTTC.

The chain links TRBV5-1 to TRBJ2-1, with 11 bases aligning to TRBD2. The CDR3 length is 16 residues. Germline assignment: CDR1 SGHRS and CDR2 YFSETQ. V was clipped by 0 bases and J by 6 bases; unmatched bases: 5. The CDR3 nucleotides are TGCGCCAGCAGCTTGGCCCCCGGGACTAGCGGCAATGAGCAGTTCTTC. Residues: CASSLAPGTSGNEQFF. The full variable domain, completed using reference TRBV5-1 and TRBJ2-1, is KAGVTQTPRYLIKTRGQQVTLSCSPISGHRSVSWYQQTPGQGLQFLFEYFSETQRNKGNFPGRFSGRQFSNSRSEMNVSTLELGDSALYLCASSLAPGTSGNEQFFGPGTRLTVL.

CDR3 nucleotide sequence: TGTGCCAGCAGCTCCCCCCGGGGTGCGGGTTACGAGCAGTACTTC. Its translation is CASSSPRGAGYEQYF. This rearrangement joins TRBV11-2 to TRBJ2-7, with a weak D call TRBD2 (5 bases). This CDR3 comprises 15 residues. The germline V and J ends were trimmed by 4 bases and 4 bases, with 17 bases remaining between them. Germline assignment: CDR1 SGHAT and CDR2 FQNNGV.

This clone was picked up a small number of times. The CDR3 DNA follows: TGCGCCAGCAGTCTTGAGGGACAGGCGGGGATCGACGAGCAGTACTTC. Translation gives CASSLEGQAGIDEQYF. This sequence joins TRBV5-1 and TRBJ2-7, with 8 positions matching TRBD1. The junction had 15 bases not matched to a gene; V was cut back by 5 bases and J by 5 bases. This CDR3 is 16 amino acids long. CDR1 is SGHRS and CDR2 is YFSETQ in the germline V gene.

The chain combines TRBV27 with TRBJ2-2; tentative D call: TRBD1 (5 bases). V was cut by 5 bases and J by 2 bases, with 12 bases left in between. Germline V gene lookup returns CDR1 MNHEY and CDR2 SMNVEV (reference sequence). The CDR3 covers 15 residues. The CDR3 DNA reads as TGTGCCAGCAGTCTGGGCAGGGCAAACACCGGGGAGCTGTTTTTT. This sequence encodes CASSLGRANTGELFF.

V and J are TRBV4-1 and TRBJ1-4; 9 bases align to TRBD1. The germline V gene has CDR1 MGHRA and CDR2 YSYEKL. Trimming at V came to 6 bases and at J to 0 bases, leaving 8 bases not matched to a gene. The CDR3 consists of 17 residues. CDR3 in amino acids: CASSRQGERPTNEKLFF. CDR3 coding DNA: TGCGCCAGCAGTCGACAGGGGGAGAGGCCAACTAATGAAAAACTGTTTTTT.

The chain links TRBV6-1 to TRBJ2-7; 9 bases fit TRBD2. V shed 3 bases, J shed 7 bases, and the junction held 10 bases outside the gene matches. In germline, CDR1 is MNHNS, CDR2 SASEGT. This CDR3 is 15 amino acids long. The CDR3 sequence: CASSDLAGASGEQYF. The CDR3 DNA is TGTGCCAGCAGTGATTTAGCGGGAGCCTCGGGGGAGCAGTACTTC.

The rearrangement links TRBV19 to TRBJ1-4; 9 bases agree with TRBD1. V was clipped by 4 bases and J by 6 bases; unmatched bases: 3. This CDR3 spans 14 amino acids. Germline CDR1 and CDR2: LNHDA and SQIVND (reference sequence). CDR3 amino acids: CASSTQGADEKLFF. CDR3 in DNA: TGTGCCAGTAGTACACAGGGGGCTGATGAAAAACTGTTTTTT.

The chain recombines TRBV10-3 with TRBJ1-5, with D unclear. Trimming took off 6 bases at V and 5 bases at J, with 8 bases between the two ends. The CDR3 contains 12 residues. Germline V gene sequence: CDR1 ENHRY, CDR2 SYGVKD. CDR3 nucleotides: TGTGCCATCAGGGGCACGGATCAGCCCCAGCATTTT. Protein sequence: CAIRGTDQPQHF.

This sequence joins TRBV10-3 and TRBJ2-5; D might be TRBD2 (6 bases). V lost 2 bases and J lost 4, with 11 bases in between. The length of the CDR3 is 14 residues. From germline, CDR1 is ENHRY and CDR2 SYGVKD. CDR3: CAISEREYTETQYF. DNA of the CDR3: TGTGCCATCAGTGAGCGGGAGTATACAGAGACCCAGTACTTC.

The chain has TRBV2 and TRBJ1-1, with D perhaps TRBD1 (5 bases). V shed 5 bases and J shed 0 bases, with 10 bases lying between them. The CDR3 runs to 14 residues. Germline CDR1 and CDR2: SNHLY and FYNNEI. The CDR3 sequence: CASSWNRMNTEAFF. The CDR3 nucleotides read TGTGCCAGCAGTTGGAACAGGATGAACACTGAAGCTTTCTTT.

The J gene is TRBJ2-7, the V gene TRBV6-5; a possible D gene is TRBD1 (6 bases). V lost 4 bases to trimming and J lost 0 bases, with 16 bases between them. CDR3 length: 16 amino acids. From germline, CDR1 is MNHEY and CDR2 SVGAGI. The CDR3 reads CASSSQRTASSYEQYF. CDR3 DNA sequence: TGTGCCAGCAGTTCACAGCGGACAGCGTCCTCCTACGAGCAGTACTTC.

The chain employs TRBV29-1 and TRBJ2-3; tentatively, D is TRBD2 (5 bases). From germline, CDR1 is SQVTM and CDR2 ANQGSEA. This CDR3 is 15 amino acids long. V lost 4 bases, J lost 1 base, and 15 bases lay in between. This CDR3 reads CSVGGWTVGTDTQYF. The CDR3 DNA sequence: TGCAGCGTTGGAGGGTGGACTGTCGGCACAGATACGCAGTATTTT.

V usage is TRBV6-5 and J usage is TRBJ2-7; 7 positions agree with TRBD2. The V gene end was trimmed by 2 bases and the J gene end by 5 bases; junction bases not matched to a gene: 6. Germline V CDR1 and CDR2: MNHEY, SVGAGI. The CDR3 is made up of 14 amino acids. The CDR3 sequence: CASSYRGGSHEQYF. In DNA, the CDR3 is TGTGCCAGCAGTTACCGGGGCGGGAGCCACGAGCAGTACTTC.

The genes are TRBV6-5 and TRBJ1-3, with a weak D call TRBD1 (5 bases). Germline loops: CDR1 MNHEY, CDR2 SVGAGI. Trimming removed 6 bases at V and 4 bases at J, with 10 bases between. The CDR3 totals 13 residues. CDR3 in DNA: TGTGCCAGCAGCAGGGAATCCGGAAACACCATATATTTT. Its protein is CASSRESGNTIYF.

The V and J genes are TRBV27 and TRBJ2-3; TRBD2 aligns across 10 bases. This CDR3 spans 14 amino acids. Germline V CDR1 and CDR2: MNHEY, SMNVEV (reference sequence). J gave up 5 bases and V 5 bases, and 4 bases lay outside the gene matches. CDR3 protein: CASSLTSGLDTQYF. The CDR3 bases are TGTGCCAGCAGTCTGACTAGCGGGCTAGATACGCAGTATTTT.

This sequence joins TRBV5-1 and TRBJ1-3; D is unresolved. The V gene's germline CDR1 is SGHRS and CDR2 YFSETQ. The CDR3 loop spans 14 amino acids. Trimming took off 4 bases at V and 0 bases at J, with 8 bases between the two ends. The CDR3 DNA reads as TGCGCCAGCAGCGCGGGTCTCTCTGGAAACACCATATATTTT. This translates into CASSAGLSGNTIYF.

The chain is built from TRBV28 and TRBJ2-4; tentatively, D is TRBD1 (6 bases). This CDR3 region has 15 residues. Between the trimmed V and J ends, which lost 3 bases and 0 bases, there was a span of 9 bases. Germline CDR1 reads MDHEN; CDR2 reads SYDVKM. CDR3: CASSLTGAAKNIQYF. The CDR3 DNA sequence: TGTGCCAGCAGTTTGACAGGCGCAGCCAAAAACATTCAGTACTTC. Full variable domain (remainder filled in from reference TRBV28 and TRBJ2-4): DVKVTQSSRYLVKRTGEKVFLECVQDMDHENMFWYRQDPGLGLRLIYFSYDVKMKEKGDIPEGYSVSREKKERFSLILESASTNQTSMYLCASSLTGAAKNIQYFGAGTRLSVL.

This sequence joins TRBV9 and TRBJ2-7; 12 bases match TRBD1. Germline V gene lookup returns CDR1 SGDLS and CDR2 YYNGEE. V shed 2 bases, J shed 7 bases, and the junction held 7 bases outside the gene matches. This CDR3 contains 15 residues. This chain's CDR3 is CASSVGQGAKGEQYF. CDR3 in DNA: TGTGCCAGCAGCGTGGGACAGGGGGCAAAGGGAGAGCAGTACTTC.

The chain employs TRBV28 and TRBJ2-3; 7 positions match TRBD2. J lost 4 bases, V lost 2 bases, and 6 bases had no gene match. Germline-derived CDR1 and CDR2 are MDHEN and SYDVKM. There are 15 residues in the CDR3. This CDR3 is CASSLAGVIADTQYF. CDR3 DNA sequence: TGTGCCAGCAGTTTAGCGGGAGTGATTGCAGATACGCAGTATTTT.

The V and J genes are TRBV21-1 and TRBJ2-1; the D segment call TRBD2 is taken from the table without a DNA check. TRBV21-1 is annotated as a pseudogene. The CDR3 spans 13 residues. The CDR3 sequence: CASTLLAYNEQFF. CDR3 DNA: TGTGCCAGCACCTTACTAGCGTACAATGAGCAGTTCTTC.

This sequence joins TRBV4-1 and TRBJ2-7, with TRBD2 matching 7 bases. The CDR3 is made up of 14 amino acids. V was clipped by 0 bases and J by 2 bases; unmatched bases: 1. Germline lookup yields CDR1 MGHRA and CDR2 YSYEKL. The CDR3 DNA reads TGCGCCAGCAGCCAAGAGGGGAGGGCCTACGAGCAGTACTTC. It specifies CASSQEGRAYEQYF.

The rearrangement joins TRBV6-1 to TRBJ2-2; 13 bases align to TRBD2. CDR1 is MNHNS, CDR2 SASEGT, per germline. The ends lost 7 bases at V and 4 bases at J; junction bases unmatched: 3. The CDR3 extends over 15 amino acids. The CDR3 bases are TGTGCCAGCACCAGACTAGCGGGAGGCACCGGGGAGCTGTTTTTT. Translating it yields CASTRLAGGTGELFF.

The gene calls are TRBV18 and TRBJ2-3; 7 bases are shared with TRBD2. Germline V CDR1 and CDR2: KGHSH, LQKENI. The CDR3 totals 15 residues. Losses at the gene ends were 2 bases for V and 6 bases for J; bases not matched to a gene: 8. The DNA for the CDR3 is TGTGCCAGCTCACCAGTTTGGGGGGGGTGGGATACGCAGTATTTT. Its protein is CASSPVWGGWDTQYF.